The next 5 T cell receptor beta chains were all read from a single sample in a study of OX40 agonist ivuxolimab in advanced cancers. Sequencing used immunoSEQ multiplex PCR; TCRdb keeps in-frame clones, though not all of them. The repertoire holds around 43,000 clones, with approximately 86% as singletons. The material sequenced was CD4+ or CD8+ T cells sorted from blood, taken in a trial of the OX40 agonist ivuxolimab. These receptors were collected from an adult with an advanced solid tumor such as melanoma, head and neck, liver or kidney cancer.

This rearrangement joins TRBV21-1 to TRBJ1-5. TRBV21-1 is recorded as a pseudogene. CDR3 length equals 14 residues. CDR3 protein: CASRERDSNQPQHF. Here the CDR3 DNA reads TGTGCCAGCAGGGAACGGGATAGCAATCAGCCCCAGCATTTT.

This chain uses TRBV15 with TRBJ1-1, with 7 nucleotides matching TRBD1. Germline V gene lookup returns CDR1 LNHNV and CDR2 YYDKDF (reference sequence). The CDR3 is 15 amino acids. V shed 3 bases and J 1 base; nucleotides not matched to a gene: 5. CDR3 bases: TGTGCCACCAGCAGGGAGGGGGCAGCGAACACTGAAGCTTTCTTT. Translating gives CATSREGAANTEAFF.

The rearrangement links TRBV6-5 to TRBJ1-1; D gene uncertain. V lost 6 bases and J 0 bases, leaving 5 bases between the germline ends. The CDR3 has 12 residues. From germline, CDR1 is MNHEY and CDR2 SVGAGI. CDR3 in DNA: TGTGCCAGCAGCCACATGAACACTGAAGCTTTCTTT. It encodes CASSHMNTEAFF.

The chain carries TRBV15 and TRBJ1-1; D remains unclear. Germline V lookup: CDR1 LNHNV, CDR2 YYDKDF (reference sequence). This CDR3 contains 12 residues. Trimming took 7 bases from V and 1 from J, leaving 7 bases between them. The CDR3 nucleotides are TGTGCCACCACTAGTACGAACACTGAAGCTTTCTTT. Translating it yields CATTSTNTEAFF.

The chain recombines TRBV7-3 with TRBJ2-1; a possible D gene is TRBD2 (7 bases). Germline-derived CDR1 and CDR2 are SGHTA and FQGTGA. The CDR3 spans 20 residues. V lost 5 bases to trimming and J lost 0 bases, with 26 bases between them. Here the CDR3 reads CASSPSSGGAFGSSYNEQFF. The CDR3 region has the DNA TGTGCCAGCAGCCCATCTAGTGGGGGGGCCTTCGGGAGCTCCTACAATGAGCAGTTCTTC.